A single sample is the source of the 26 T cell receptor beta chains below, sequenced in a study of blood T cell repertoires in COVID-19. Assay: immunoSEQ multiplex PCR; the TCRdb copy retains only in-frame clones and omits some. The top ten hold around a quarter of the sample, which has 50,000 to 60,000 clones, 85% to 90% seen once. Specimen: peripheral blood. Source of these receptors: a human donor in a cohort sampled during active COVID-19.

This chain connects TRBV7-8 to TRBJ2-1, with 10 nucleotides matching TRBD2. The CDR3 runs 18 residues. Germline CDR1 SGHVS, CDR2 FQNEAQ. After removal of 1 base from V and 1 base from J, the junction contained 7 bases not matched to a gene. The CDR3 loop is CASSLEGSSGRSYNEQFF. In nucleotides, the CDR3 is TGTGCCAGCAGCTTAGAGGGGAGTAGCGGGAGGTCCTACAATGAGCAGTTCTTC.

V and J are TRBV23-1 and TRBJ1-2, with D unresolved. TRBV23-1 falls under the ORF class, with uncertain function. The CDR3 is 15 residues long. Trimming took off 3 bases at V and 7 bases at J, with 18 bases between the two ends. The CDR3 sequence is CASSHPDYPAGGYTF. In DNA, the CDR3 is TGCGCCAGCAGTCACCCGGACTACCCCGCGGGTGGCTACACCTTC.

J is TRBJ2-1 and V is TRBV19, with a weak D call TRBD1 (5 bases). V lost 7 bases to trimming and J lost 1 base, with 17 bases between them. In germline, CDR1 is LNHDA, CDR2 SQIVND (reference sequence). The CDR3 sequence is 16 residues long. The CDR3 nucleotides are TGTGCCAGTACCAAGGGGCTATCCCCATCCTACAATGAGCAGTTCTTC. Translated: CASTKGLSPSYNEQFF.

This clone has only one observation. The chain is built from TRBV14 and TRBJ1-4, with 8 bases that match TRBD1. The CDR3 is 17 residues long. V shed 4 bases, J shed 0 bases, and the junction held 7 bases outside the gene matches. The germline gives CDR1 SGHDN, CDR2 FVKESK. CDR3 sequence: CASSPGGFQATNEKLFF. The CDR3 region has the DNA TGTGCCAGCAGCCCAGGGGGCTTCCAGGCAACTAATGAAAAACTGTTTTTT.

The CDR3 coding sequence is TGTGCCAGCAGCCAAGATTCGGGGAGGGCACTCACTGAAGCTTTCTTT. Translating it yields CASSQDSGRALTEAFF. V and J are TRBV3-1 (or the pseudogene TRBV3-2) and TRBJ1-1; D not resolved. Trimming removed 0 bases at V and 4 bases at J, with 15 bases between. This CDR3 has 16 amino acids. Germline lookup yields CDR1 LGHDT and CDR2 YNNKEL (reference sequence).

The V call is TRBV18, the J call TRBJ2-7; 7 positions agree with TRBD1. CDR1 and CDR2 (germline): KGHSH, LQKENI. CDR3 length: 15 residues. V trimming: 6 bases; J trimming: 0 bases; junction bases outside the gene matches: 8. The CDR3 bases are TGTGCCAGCTCCCTCTCCCAGGGGGTCTCCTACGAGCAGTACTTC. Its translation is CASSLSQGVSYEQYF.

The chain recombines TRBV4-1 with TRBJ2-2; 11 bases fit TRBD2. The V and J ends lost 4 bases and 6 bases, in that order; junction bases with no gene match: 10. Germline V lookup: CDR1 MGHRA, CDR2 YSYEKL. CDR3 length equals 17 residues. Here the CDR3 DNA reads TGCGCCAGCAGCCCCCGGAGTAGCGGGAGGGCCTCCGGGGAGCTGTTTTTT. This translates into CASSPRSSGRASGELFF.

This clone was recorded once. The V call is TRBV5-1, the J call TRBJ2-2; weak D call: TRBD2 (6 bases). The CDR3 runs to 13 residues. V lost 2 bases and J lost 5, with 7 bases in between. The germline V gene encodes CDR1 SGHRS and CDR2 YFSETQ. The CDR3 protein is CASSFGGTGELFF. DNA for the CDR3: TGCGCCAGCAGCTTCGGGGGAACCGGGGAGCTGTTTTTT.

The V gene is TRBV19, the J gene TRBJ1-4, with 7 bases fitting TRBD1. CDR3 size: 15 residues. V lost 4 bases to trimming and J lost 8 bases; unmatched junction nucleotides: 10. Germline CDR1 LNHDA, CDR2 SQIVND (reference sequence). The CDR3 nucleotides are TGTGCCAGTAGTACCCCGGGAGGGGGCGGCGAAAAACTGTTTTTT. It translates to CASSTPGGGGEKLFF.

This chain links TRBV28 with TRBJ2-3; 8 nucleotides agree with TRBD1. Germline loops: CDR1 MDHEN, CDR2 SYDVKM. This CDR3 is built from 15 residues. V lost 4 bases and J lost 2; bases outside the gene matches: 5. In DNA, the CDR3 is TGTGCCAGCAGTTCGCGGGACAGGTTCACAGATACGCAGTATTTT. Encoded protein: CASSSRDRFTDTQYF. Combining the CDR3 with reference TRBV28 and TRBJ2-3 gives the whole variable domain DVKVTQSSRYLVKRTGEKVFLECVQDMDHENMFWYRQDPGLGLRLIYFSYDVKMKEKGDIPEGYSVSREKKERFSLILESASTNQTSMYLCASSSRDRFTDTQYFGPGTRLTVL.

This clone occurred many times. The chain is built from TRBV6-5 and TRBJ1-2; D uncertain. Deletions cut 5 bases from V and 0 bases from J, with 7 bases between. This CDR3 is 13 amino acids long. From germline, CDR1 is MNHEY and CDR2 SVGAGI. CDR3 in amino acids: CASSPLTNYGYTF. Here the CDR3 DNA reads TGTGCCAGCAGTCCCCTTACTAACTATGGCTACACCTTC.

The V call is TRBV11-2, the J call TRBJ2-5; 10 nucleotides match TRBD2. Germline loops: CDR1 SGHAT, CDR2 FQNNGV. J lost 6 bases, V lost 5 bases, and 12 bases had no gene match. The CDR3 has 16 residues. The CDR3 region is CASSPLPSGGAKTQYF. The CDR3 bases are TGTGCCAGCAGCCCCCTCCCTAGCGGGGGCGCCAAGACCCAGTACTTC.

The genes are TRBV13 and TRBJ1-1; D is undetermined. Germline V CDR1 and CDR2: PRHDT, FYEKMQ (reference sequence). The CDR3 contains 13 residues. Between the trimmed V and J ends, which lost 2 bases and 2 bases, there was a span of 6 bases. The DNA of the CDR3 is TGTGCCAGCAGCTTAACAGCCAACACTGAAGCTTTCTTT. This encodes CASSLTANTEAFF.

DNA for the CDR3: TGTGCCAGCAGCTTAGCGGTGCCCCGGGAGCCCCAGCATTTT. This sequence encodes CASSLAVPREPQHF. This chain uses TRBV7-2 with TRBJ1-5, with D unclear. Trimming pared 0 bases from V and 8 bases from J, leaving 11 bases between. CDR1 is SGHTA, CDR2 FQGNSA, per germline. The CDR3 runs to 14 residues.

This chain joins TRBV15 and TRBJ1-4; possibly TRBD1 for D (5 bases). CDR3 length equals 15 residues. The germline V gene encodes CDR1 LNHNV and CDR2 YYDKDF (reference sequence). With 8 bases removed from V and 0 bases from J, the gap between germline ends came to 13 bases. The CDR3 bases are TGTGCCACCGGGCGACAGTCTGCAACTAATGAAAAACTGTTTTTT. Its translation: CATGRQSATNEKLFF.

The rearrangement uses TRBV28 and TRBJ2-7; no firm D call. The CDR3 is made up of 13 amino acids. Per germline, CDR1 MDHEN and CDR2 SYDVKM. The V and J ends lost 5 bases and 0 bases respectively, with 8 bases between them. CDR3 DNA sequence: TGTGCCAGCAGTACCTTTAGCTCCTACGAGCAGTACGTC. Translating gives CASSTFSSYEQYV.

This rearrangement joins TRBV7-2 to TRBJ2-1; TRBD2 aligns across 7 bases. With V trimmed by 2 bases and J by 7 bases, 8 bases remained unmatched. Germline V CDR1 and CDR2: SGHTA, FQGNSA. This CDR3 region has 15 residues. CDR3 protein: CASSLNPAGSNEQFF. The CDR3 DNA reads TGTGCCAGCAGCTTAAACCCAGCGGGATCGAATGAGCAGTTCTTC.

V usage is TRBV6-5 and J usage is TRBJ1-2, with 8 bases that match TRBD1. The V gene end was trimmed by 6 bases and the J gene end by 4 bases; junction bases not matched to a gene: 7. CDR1 is MNHEY and CDR2 is SVGAGI in the germline V gene. The CDR3 is 14 residues long. CDR3 DNA: TGTGCCAGCAGACAGGGGGACTATAGCTATGGCTACACCTTC. Translated, it gives CASRQGDYSYGYTF.

The chain combines TRBV23-1 with TRBJ2-3, with D possibly TRBD2 on 5 matching bases. TRBV23-1 is noted as an ORF with a role that remains uncertain. Trimming stripped 0 bases from V and 0 bases from J, with 10 bases between. The CDR3 is 16 residues long. The CDR3 DNA is TGCGCCAGCAGTCAATCGCAGCGGCCTAGCACAGATACGCAGTATTTT. This sequence encodes CASSQSQRPSTDTQYF.

Written as DNA, the CDR3 is TGTGCCAGTAGTCCATACGGGGGACTAGCGGCTAGCACAGATACGCAGTATTTT. This sequence encodes CASSPYGGLAASTDTQYF. V and J are TRBV19 and TRBJ2-3, with 11 bases matching TRBD2. Germline V gene sequence: CDR1 LNHDA, CDR2 SQIVND (reference sequence). V shed 5 bases, J shed 0 bases, and the junction held 10 bases outside the gene matches. The CDR3 sequence is 18 residues long.

The chain couples TRBV5-5 to TRBJ2-3; perhaps TRBD2 as D (6 bases). The CDR3 is 15 residues long. Germline CDR1 reads SGHKS; CDR2 reads YYEKEE (reference sequence). Trimming removed 4 bases at V and 1 base at J, with 13 bases between. CDR3 region: CASSRGGRGTDTQYF. DNA of the CDR3: TGTGCCAGCAGCCGGGGAGGCAGAGGCACAGATACGCAGTATTTT.

The chain employs TRBV29-1 and TRBJ1-1, with D tentatively TRBD1 (6 bases). Trimming took off 6 bases at V and 8 bases at J, with 13 bases between the two ends. The germline gives CDR1 SQVTM, CDR2 ANQGSEA. CDR3 size: 11 residues. The CDR3 region is CSVDSTGEAFF. DNA for the CDR3: TGCAGCGTGGATTCGACAGGCGAAGCTTTCTTT. Together with reference TRBV29-1 and TRBJ1-1, the CDR3 gives the full variable domain: SAVISQKPSRDICQRGTSLTIQCQVDSQVTMMFWYRQQPGQSLTLIATANQGSEATYESGFVIDKFPISRPNLTFSTLTVSNMSPEDSSIYLCSVDSTGEAFFGQGTRLTVV.

This clone was counted a single time. This sequence joins TRBV4-3 and TRBJ1-6; D ambiguous. Germline V gene sequence: CDR1 LGHNA, CDR2 YSLEER. V shed 2 bases and J shed 7 bases, with 6 bases lying between them. This CDR3 region has 13 residues. The CDR3 nucleotides are TGCGCCAGCAGCCAACATGCGAATTCACCCCTCCACTTT. Residues: CASSQHANSPLHF.

The sample holds one count of this clone. This chain joins TRBV7-8 and TRBJ2-7; 7 positions match TRBD2. The germline gives CDR1 SGHVS, CDR2 FQNEAQ. V shed 5 bases and J 3 bases; nucleotides not matched to a gene: 7. The CDR3 has 14 amino acids. The DNA for the CDR3 is TGTGCCAGCAGCCGAGTGGGGGGGGGCTACGAGCAGTACTTC. Its protein product is CASSRVGGGYEQYF.

This chain connects TRBV6-2 or TRBV6-3 to TRBJ2-7; TRBD2 matches at 7 bases. There are 16 residues in the CDR3. V shed 0 bases, J shed 2 bases, and the junction held 7 bases outside the gene matches. Germline V gives CDR1 MNHEY, CDR2 SVGEGT. The CDR3 nucleotides read TGTGCCAGCAGTTACTCCCCGAGGACTAGAACCTACGAGCAGTACGTC. Its translation: CASSYSPRTRTYEQYV.

The chain combines TRBV5-1 with TRBJ2-2, with 7 bases fitting TRBD1. The germline V gene encodes CDR1 SGHRS and CDR2 YFSETQ. J gave up 2 bases and V 2 bases, and 6 bases lay outside the gene matches. The CDR3 loop spans 16 amino acids. The CDR3, as DNA: TGCGCCAGCAGCTTTGGACAGGCCCCCAACACCGGGGAGCTGTTTTTT. It is translated as CASSFGQAPNTGELFF.